These T cell receptor beta chains were read from a single sample in a study of T cells in Graves' hyperthyroidism and ophthalmopathy. TCRdb passed the multiplex PCR reads through MiXCR, listing each CDR3 protein once. Of a few hundred thousand distinct CDR3 sequences listed, about an eighth are singletons. Sequences were obtained from blood. The source of these receptors is a woman in her late teens or twenties with Graves' hyperthyroidism. The CDR3 runs from the conserved cysteine through the conserved F or W. The D gene is left open where the match is weak. The listing skips clone size in some rows; elsewhere it reads once, few, many or a size class.

d_gene	v_gene	abundance	j_gene	CDR3aa	CDR3nt
.	TRBV11-2	many	TRBJ2-1	CASSLGPIGSYNEQFF	TGTGCCAGCAGCTTAGGGCCTATCGGCTCCTACAATGAGCAGTTCTTC
.	TRBV14	many	TRBJ2-7	CASSQDYEQYF	TGTGCCAGCAGCCAAGACTACGAGCAGTACTTC
TRBD2	TRBV18	many	TRBJ2-7	CASSPGTSGKGKTYEQYF	TGTGCCAGCTCACCAGGGACTAGCGGGAAGGGGAAGACCTACGAGCAGTACTTC
.	TRBV7-8	.	TRBJ2-7	CASSLGIGYEQYF	TGTGCCAGCAGCTTAGGGATCGGTTACGAGCAGTACTTC
.	TRBV6-2/TRBV6-3	.	TRBJ1-6	CASSYGGLWNSPLHF	TGTGCCAGCAGTTACGGGGGCCTGTGGAATTCACCCCTCCACTTT
.	TRBV12-3/TRBV12-4	.	TRBJ2-3	CASSATDTDTQYF	TGTGCCAGCAGCGCGACAGACACAGATACGCAGTATTTT
TRBD1	TRBV24-1	many	TRBJ2-5	CAGAQGTAAQYF	TGTGCCGGAGCTCAGGGGACAGCGGCCCAGTACTTC
TRBD1	TRBV20-1	few	TRBJ1-2	CSAPTGSGYGYTF	TGCAGTGCCCCGACAGGGTCGGGCTATGGCTACACCTTC
TRBD2	TRBV12-3/TRBV12-4	many	TRBJ2-1	CASSSGTSGINEQFF	TGTGCCAGCAGTTCCGGGACTAGCGGTATAAATGAGCAGTTCTTC
.	TRBV2	many	TRBJ1-1	CASRLRTEAFF	TGTGCCAGCAGACTCAGAACTGAAGCTTTCTTT
TRBD1	TRBV19	.	TRBJ2-7	CASSRAGTGDHEQYF	TGTGCCAGTAGTAGAGCCGGGACAGGGGACCACGAGCAGTACTTC
TRBD1	TRBV19	.	TRBJ1-3	CASRLDRDSGNTIYF	TGTGCCAGTAGGCTCGACAGGGACTCTGGAAACACCATATATTTT
.	TRBV5-1	.	TRBJ2-3	CASSYPGTDTQYF	TGTGCCAGCAGCTACCCCGGCACAGATACGCAGTATTTT
TRBD1	TRBV6-5	few	TRBJ1-2	CASSYRRERTGEKNGYTF	TGTGCCAGCAGTTACAGAAGAGAGAGGACAGGGGAAAAGAATGGCTACACCTTC
.	TRBV12-3/TRBV12-4	many	TRBJ1-1	CASSHRDMNTEAFF	TGTGCCAGCAGTCACAGGGACATGAACACTGAAGCTTTCTTT
.	TRBV20-1	.	TRBJ2-1	CSASSGTPGPFF	TGCAGTGCTAGCTCAGGGACCCCGGGACCGTTCTTC
TRBD2	TRBV20-1	.	TRBJ2-1	CSGKTSGSTHNEQFF	TGCAGTGGAAAGACTAGCGGGAGTACCCACAATGAGCAGTTCTTC
TRBD2	TRBV30	many	TRBJ2-2	CAWTQTSARTGELFF	TGTGCCTGGACCCAGACTAGCGCGAGAACCGGGGAGCTGTTTTTT
.	TRBV10-2	few	TRBJ2-7	CASSLGLDTNEQYF	TGCGCCAGTTCTCTAGGATTGGATACGAACGAGCAGTACTTC